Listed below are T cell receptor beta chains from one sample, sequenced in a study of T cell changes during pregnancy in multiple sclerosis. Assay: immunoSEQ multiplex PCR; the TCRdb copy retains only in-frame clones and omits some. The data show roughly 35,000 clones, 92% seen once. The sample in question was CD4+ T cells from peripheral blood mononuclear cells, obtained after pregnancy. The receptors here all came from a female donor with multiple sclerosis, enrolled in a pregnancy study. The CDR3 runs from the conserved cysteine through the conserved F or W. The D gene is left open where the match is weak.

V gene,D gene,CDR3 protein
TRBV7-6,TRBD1,CASSLSTGGPYEQYF
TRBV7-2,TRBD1,CASSFTGQGAGGYGYTF
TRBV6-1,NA,CASSESSDQETQYF
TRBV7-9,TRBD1,CASSPWTGRGYEQYF
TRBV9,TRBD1,CASSPRQGIQNYGYTF
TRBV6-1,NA,CASSVEGGSYTF
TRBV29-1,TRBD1,CSVGDRGRSYNEQFF
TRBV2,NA,CARGWGGADTQYF
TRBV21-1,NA,CASSKQNSGNTIYF
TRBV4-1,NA,CASSQDPGKGYGYTF
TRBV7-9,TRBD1,CASSRDRSYYGYTF
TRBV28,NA,CASSLPQGSGEAFF
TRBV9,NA,CASSSLAFASYNEQFF
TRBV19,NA,CASSTAGVGWNTEAFF
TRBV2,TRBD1,CASRRDSPTEAFF
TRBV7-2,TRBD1,CASSPGQGNYGYTF
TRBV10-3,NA,CAISESGVPSVSYTF
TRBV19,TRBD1,CASRGQGGGEAFF
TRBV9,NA,CASSVELEGRSGANVLTF
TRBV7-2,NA,CASSLLGQNTGELFF
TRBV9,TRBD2,CASSVGFGGGISYEQYF
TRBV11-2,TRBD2,CASSLDPGTSAGTQYF
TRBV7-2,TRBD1,CASSPSSSTGGRNTIYF
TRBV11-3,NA,CASSFSEGEQFF
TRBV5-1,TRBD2,CASRSGSGGAGSEQFF
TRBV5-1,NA,CASSLATGSGYEQYF
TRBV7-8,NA,CASSSASYSGNTIYF
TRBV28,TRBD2,CASSSGTSGSSYNEQFF
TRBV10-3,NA,CAISSAGQGSSYEQYF
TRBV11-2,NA,CASSFSSEAFF
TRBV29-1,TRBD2,CSVGTSGGASTSQYF
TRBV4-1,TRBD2,CASRDLGGGRAIYNEQFF
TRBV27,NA,CASSPPGLGSYEQYF
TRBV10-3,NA,CAIKGGETQYF
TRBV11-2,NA,CASSPRGAGATSSYNEQFF
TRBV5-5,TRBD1,CASILTGGGDEQFF
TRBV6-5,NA,CASSPSHSGANVLTF
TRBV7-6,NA,CASSLGQGLQNTEAFF
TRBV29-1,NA,CSVPRDTDDLAKNIQYF
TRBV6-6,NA,CASTQRVGALQPQHF
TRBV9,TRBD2,CASSLSGGHTDTQYF
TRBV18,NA,CASSPQGFSGYTF
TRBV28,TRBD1,CASSRGQWSDEQYF
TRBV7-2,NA,CASSFSGSGLGQPQHF
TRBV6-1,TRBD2,CASNPSGMTAYEQYF
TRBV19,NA,CASSKRGRNTGELFF
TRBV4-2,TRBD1,CASSHGQGEPLHF
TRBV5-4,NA,CASSGSGDTEAFF
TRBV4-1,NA,CASSHDRNVIQETQYF